This TCR beta chain was sequenced in a study of T cells of healthy individuals. The CDR3 runs 14 residues. CDR1 and CDR2 (germline): SGHRS, YFSETQ. Trimming removed 1 base from V and 4 bases from J, with 12 bases in between. The sample holds a few counts of this clonotype. MiXCR was run by TCRdb on the 5' RACE reads, yielding one entry per CDR3 protein. Of 63,000 or so distinct CDR3 sequences listed, about 16% are singletons. The rearrangement uses TRBV5-1 and TRBJ2-7; the D call may be TRBD1 or TRBD2 (5 bases each). This clonotype was sampled from a human donor in good health. The DNA of the CDR3 is TGCGCCAGCAGCTTGATGGGGGTTGAATACGAGCAGTACTTC. Protein: CASSLMGVEYEQYF.